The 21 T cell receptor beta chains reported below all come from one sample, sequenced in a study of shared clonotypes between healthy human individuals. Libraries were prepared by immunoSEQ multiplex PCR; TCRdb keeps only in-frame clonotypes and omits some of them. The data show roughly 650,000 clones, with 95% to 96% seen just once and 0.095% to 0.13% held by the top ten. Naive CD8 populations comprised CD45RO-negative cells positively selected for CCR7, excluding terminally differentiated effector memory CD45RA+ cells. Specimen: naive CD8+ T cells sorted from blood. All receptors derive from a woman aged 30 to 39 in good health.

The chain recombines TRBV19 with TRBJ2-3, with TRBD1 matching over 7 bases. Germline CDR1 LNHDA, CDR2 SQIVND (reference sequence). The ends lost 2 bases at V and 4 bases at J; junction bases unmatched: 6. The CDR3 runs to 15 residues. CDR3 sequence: CASSIRGTGADTQYF. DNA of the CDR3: TGTGCCAGTAGTATAAGGGGAACAGGGGCAGATACGCAGTATTTT.

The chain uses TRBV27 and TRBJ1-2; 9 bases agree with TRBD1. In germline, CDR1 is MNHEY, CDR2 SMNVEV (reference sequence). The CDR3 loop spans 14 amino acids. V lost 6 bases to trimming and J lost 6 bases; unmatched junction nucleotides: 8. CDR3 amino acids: CASSAGQGDDGYTF. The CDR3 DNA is TGTGCCAGCAGCGCGGGACAGGGCGACGATGGCTACACCTTC.

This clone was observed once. This chain's CDR3 is CASSQDGFGQPQHF. The DNA of the CDR3 is TGTGCCAGCAGCCAAGATGGGTTCGGACAGCCCCAGCATTTT. The J gene is TRBJ1-5, the V gene TRBV14; D not resolved. The CDR3 totals 14 residues. Germline V gene lookup returns CDR1 SGHDN and CDR2 FVKESK. V lost 0 bases to trimming and J lost 7 bases, with 10 bases between them.

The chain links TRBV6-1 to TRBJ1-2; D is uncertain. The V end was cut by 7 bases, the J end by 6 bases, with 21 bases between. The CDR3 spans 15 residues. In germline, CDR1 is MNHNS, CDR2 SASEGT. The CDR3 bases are TGTGCCAGCATTCCGGATTTTTTTGTATATAATGGCTACACCTTC. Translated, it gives CASIPDFFVYNGYTF.

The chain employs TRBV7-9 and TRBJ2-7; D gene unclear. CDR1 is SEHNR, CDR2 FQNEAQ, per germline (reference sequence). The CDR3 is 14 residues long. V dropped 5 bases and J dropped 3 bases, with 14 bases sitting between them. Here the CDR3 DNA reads TGTGCCAGCAGCCTCGGCGGCACCTACTACGAGCAGTACTTC. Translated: CASSLGGTYYEQYF.

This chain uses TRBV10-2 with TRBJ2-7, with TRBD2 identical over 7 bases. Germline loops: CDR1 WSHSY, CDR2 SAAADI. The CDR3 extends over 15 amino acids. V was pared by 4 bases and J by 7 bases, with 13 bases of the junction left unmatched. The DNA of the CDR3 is TGCGCCAGCAGTGTCAAAGCGGAGAGGGAGGGAGAGCAGTACTTC. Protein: CASSVKAEREGEQYF.

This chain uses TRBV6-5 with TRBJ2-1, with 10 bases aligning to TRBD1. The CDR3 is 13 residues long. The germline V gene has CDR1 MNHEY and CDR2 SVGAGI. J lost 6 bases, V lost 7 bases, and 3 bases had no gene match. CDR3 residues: CASKGQGRNEQFF. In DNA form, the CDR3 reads TGTGCCAGCAAGGGACAGGGGCGCAATGAGCAGTTCTTC.

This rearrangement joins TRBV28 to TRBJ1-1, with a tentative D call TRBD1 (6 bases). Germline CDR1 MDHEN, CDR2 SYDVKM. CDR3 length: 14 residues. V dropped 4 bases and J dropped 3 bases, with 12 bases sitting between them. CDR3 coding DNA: TGTGCCAGCAGTTCCCCTGCAGGGGACACTGAAGCTTTCTTT. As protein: CASSSPAGDTEAFF.

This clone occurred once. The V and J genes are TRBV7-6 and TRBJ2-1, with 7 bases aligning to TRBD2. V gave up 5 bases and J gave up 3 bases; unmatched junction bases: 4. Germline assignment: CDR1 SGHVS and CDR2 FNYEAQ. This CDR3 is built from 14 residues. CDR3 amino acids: CASSGSGNYNEQFF. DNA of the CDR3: TGTGCCAGCAGCGGGAGCGGGAACTACAATGAGCAGTTCTTC.

In DNA, the CDR3 is TGTGCCAGCAGCTATACCGGGACAGCCTACGAGCAGTACTTC. This gives the protein CASSYTGTAYEQYF. The V and J genes are TRBV28 and TRBJ2-7; 7 bases match TRBD1. The CDR3 extends over 14 amino acids. Losses at the gene ends were 6 bases for V and 2 bases for J; bases not matched to a gene: 7. Germline loops: CDR1 MDHEN, CDR2 SYDVKM.

For the CDR3, the DNA is TGTGCCAGCACCCATGGAGAAAGAAAAGCTTTCTTT. As protein: CASTHGERKAFF. The V and J genes are TRBV2 and TRBJ1-1; no clear D gene. Trimming stripped 7 bases from V and 9 bases from J, with 15 bases between. The germline V gene has CDR1 SNHLY and CDR2 FYNNEI. The CDR3 has 12 residues. Together with reference TRBV2 and TRBJ1-1, the CDR3 gives the full variable domain: EPEVTQTPSHQVTQMGQEVILRCVPISNHLYFYWYRQILGQKVEFLVSFYNNEISEKSEIFDDQFSVERPDGSNFTLKIRSTKLEDSAMYFCASTHGERKAFFGQGTRLTVV.

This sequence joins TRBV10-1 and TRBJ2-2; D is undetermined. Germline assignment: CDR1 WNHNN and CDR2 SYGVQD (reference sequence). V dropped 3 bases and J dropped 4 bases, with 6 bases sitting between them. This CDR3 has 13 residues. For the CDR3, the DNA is TGCGCCAGCAGTGAAATAGTCACCGGGGAGCTGTTTTTT. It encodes CASSEIVTGELFF.

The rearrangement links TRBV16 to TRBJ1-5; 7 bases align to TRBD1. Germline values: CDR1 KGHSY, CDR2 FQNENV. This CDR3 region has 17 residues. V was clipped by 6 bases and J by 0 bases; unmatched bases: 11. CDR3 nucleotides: TGTGCCAGCAGTCTCACACAGGGGAGAAATAGCAATCAGCCCCAGCATTTT. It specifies CASSLTQGRNSNQPQHF.

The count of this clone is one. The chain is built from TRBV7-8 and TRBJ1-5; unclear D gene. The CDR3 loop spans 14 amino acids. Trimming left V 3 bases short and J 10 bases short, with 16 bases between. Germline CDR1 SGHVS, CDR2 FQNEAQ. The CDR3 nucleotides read TGTGCCAGCAGCTTGTATAGGGTGGGAAGCCCCCAGCATTTT. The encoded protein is CASSLYRVGSPQHF.

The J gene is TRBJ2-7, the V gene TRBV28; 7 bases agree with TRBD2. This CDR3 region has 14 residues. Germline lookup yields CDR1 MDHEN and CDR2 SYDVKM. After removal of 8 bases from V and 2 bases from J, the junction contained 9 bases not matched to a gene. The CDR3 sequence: CASVASGTTYEQYF. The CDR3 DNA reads TGTGCCAGCGTAGCGTCAGGGACTACCTACGAGCAGTACTTC.

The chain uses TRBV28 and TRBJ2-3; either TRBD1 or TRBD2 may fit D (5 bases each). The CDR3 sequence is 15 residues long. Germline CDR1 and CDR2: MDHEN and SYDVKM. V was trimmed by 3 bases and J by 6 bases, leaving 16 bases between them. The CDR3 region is CASSLGVTGPDTQYF. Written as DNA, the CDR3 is TGTGCCAGCAGTTTGGGGGTCACAGGACCCGATACGCAGTATTTT.

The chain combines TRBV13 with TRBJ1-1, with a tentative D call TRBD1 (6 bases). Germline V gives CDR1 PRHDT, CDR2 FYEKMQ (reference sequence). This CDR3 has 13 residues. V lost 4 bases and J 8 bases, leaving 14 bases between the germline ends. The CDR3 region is CASSSDGGREAFF. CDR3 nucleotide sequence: TGTGCCAGCAGCTCCGACGGGGGCAGGGAAGCTTTCTTT.

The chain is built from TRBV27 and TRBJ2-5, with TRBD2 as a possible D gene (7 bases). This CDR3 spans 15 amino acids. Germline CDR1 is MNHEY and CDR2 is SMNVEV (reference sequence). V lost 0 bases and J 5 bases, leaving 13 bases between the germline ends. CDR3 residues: CASSLSGEGVETQYF. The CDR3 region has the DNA TGTGCCAGCAGTTTATCGGGGGAGGGGGTTGAGACCCAGTACTTC.

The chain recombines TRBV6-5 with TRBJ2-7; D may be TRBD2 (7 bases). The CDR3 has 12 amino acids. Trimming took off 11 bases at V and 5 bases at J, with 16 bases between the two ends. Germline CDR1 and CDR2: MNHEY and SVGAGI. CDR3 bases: TGTGCCGGTGGGGGGGCGGGCGACGAGCAGTACTTC. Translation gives CAGGGAGDEQYF.

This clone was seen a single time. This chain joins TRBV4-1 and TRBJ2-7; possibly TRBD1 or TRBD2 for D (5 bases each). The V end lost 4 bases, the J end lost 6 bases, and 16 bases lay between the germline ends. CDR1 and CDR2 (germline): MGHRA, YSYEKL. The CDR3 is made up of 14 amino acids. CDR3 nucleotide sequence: TGCGCCAGCAGCCCGGGACCAGCCCCTCCCGAGCAGTACTTC. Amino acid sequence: CASSPGPAPPEQYF.

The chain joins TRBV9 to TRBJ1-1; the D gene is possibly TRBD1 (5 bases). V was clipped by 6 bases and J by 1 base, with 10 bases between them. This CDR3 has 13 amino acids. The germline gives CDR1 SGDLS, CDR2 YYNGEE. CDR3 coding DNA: TGTGCCAGCACCACTACAGGGAACACTGAAGCTTTCTTT. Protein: CASTTTGNTEAFF.